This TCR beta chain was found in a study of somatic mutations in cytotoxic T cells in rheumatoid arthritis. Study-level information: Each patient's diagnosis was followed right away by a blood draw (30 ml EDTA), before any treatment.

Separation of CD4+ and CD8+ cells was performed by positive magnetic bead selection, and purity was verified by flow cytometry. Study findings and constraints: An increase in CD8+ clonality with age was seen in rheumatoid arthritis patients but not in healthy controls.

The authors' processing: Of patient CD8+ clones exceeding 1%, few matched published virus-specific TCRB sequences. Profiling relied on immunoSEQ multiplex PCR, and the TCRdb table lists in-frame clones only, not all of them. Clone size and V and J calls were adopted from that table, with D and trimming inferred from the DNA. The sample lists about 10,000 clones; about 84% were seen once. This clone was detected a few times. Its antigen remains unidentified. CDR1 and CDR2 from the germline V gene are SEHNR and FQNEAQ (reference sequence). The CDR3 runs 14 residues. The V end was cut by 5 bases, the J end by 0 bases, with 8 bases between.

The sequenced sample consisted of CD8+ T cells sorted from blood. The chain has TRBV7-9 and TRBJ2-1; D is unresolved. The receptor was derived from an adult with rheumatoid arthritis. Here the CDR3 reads CASSPTISYNEQFF. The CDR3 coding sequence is TGTGCCAGCAGCCCTACCATCTCCTACAATGAGCAGTTCTTC.